This T cell receptor (beta chain) was captured in a study of T cell responses to AZD1222 COVID-19 vaccine. Study-level points and caveats: Clonal diversity may have been underestimated in mostly white British donors. There were repertoire samples only from the period after the peak T cell response. Regions left unmutated in variants are reportedly the target of nearly half of spike-specific TCRs.

The CDR3 runs to 17 residues. Trimming shortened V by 1 base and J by 4 bases, and 14 bases separated the two germline ends. Germline CDR1 LGHNA, CDR2 YSLEER. For this clone: The antigen is undetermined.

The data were produced by immunoSEQ multiplex PCR, yet TCRdb's version contains in-frame clones alone and is incomplete. The table lists tens of thousands of clones, roughly 92% of them singletons, with roughly 3% in the top ten. Investigators merged groups given second doses at roughly 4 or roughly 12 weeks. This receptor was obtained from an adult who received the AZD1222 COVID-19 vaccine. The source material was peripheral blood, sampled 28 days after the second AZD1222 dose. The V gene is TRBV4-3, the J gene TRBJ1-6, with a tentative D call TRBD1 (5 bases). This CDR3 reads CASSQARGQGYNSPLHF. The CDR3, as DNA: TGCGCCAGCAGCCAAGCCCGCGGCCAGGGTTATAATTCACCCCTCCACTTT.